These 27 T cell receptor beta chains were sequenced from one sample in a study of blood T cell repertoires in COVID-19. Repertoires were generated with immunoSEQ multiplex PCR, while TCRdb's copy carries only in-frame clones and drops some. The sample shows about 230,000 clones, 65% to 90% of them seen only once. The sample consisted of peripheral blood. The source of these receptors is a man aged 45-65 years with COVID-19, enrolled during active disease.

Details on this clone: Within the sample, other DNA sequences also encode this same CDR3. V gene TRBV10-3 combines with J gene TRBJ1-2, with D maybe TRBD1 (5 bases). The germline V gene has CDR1 ENHRY and CDR2 SYGVKD. This CDR3 contains 13 residues. The V gene lost 0 bases and the J gene lost 5 bases, with 7 bases spanning the gap. The CDR3 nucleotides read TGTGCCATCAGTGAGTCGCGGGGGTATGGCTACACCTTC. Amino acid sequence: CAISESRGYGYTF.

The chain employs TRBV3-1 (or the pseudogene TRBV3-2) and TRBJ1-4, with 10 bases that match TRBD1. The CDR3 extends over 16 amino acids. Per germline, CDR1 LGHDT and CDR2 YNNKEL (reference sequence). The J segment lost 2 bases and the V segment lost 4 bases, leaving 4 bases of the junction unmatched. The CDR3 is CASSRGQGVTNEKLFF. The CDR3 nucleotides are TGTGCCAGCAGCCGAGGACAGGGGGTTACTAATGAAAAACTGTTTTTT.

This rearrangement joins TRBV7-2 to TRBJ1-4; D is undetermined. The germline gives CDR1 SGHTA, CDR2 FQGNSA. This CDR3 contains 15 residues. The V end was cut by 2 bases, the J end by 7 bases, with 14 bases between. CDR3 residues: CASSLSVQWAEKLFF. The CDR3 DNA reads TGTGCCAGCAGCTTATCTGTCCAATGGGCTGAAAAACTGTTTTTT.

V gene TRBV23-1 combines with J gene TRBJ2-5; D might be TRBD2 (5 bases). TRBV23-1 is an ORF, with its function uncertain. The CDR3 consists of 14 residues. V shed 2 bases and J shed 0 bases, with 7 bases lying between them. The CDR3 spells CASSQRENQETQYF. Here the CDR3 DNA reads TGCGCCAGCAGTCAACGGGAAAACCAAGAGACCCAGTACTTC.

The gene calls are TRBV3-1 (or the pseudogene TRBV3-2) and TRBJ1-1; D gene uncertain. Germline V lookup: CDR1 LGHDT, CDR2 YNNKEL (reference sequence). Trimming left V 2 bases short and J 1 base short, with 8 bases between. The CDR3 length is 14 residues. CDR3 amino acids: CASSQFDKNTEAFF. As DNA, the CDR3 is TGTGCCAGCAGCCAATTCGACAAGAACACTGAAGCTTTCTTT.

The chain uses TRBV30 and TRBJ1-6; D gene uncertain. CDR1 and CDR2 (germline): GTSNPN, SVGIG (reference sequence). V was cut by 5 bases and J by 7 bases, with 12 bases left in between. This CDR3 spans 13 amino acids. The CDR3 reads CAWWNGGNSPLHF. CDR3 nucleotides: TGTGCCTGGTGGAATGGAGGGAATTCACCCCTCCACTTT.

There are many counts of this clone. The chain links TRBV7-9 to TRBJ2-2; the match to TRBD1 covers 8 bases. Trimming cost V 4 bases and J 7 bases; bases outside gene matches: 5. Germline CDR1 reads SEHNR; CDR2 reads FQNEAQ (reference sequence). The CDR3 has 14 residues. CDR3: CASSSQGAGGELFF. The CDR3 DNA sequence: TGTGCCAGCAGCTCGCAGGGGGCGGGCGGGGAGCTGTTTTTT. The whole variable domain, filled in from reference TRBV7-9 and TRBJ2-2, reads DTGVSQNPRHKITKRGQNVTFRCDPISEHNRLYWYRQTLGQGPEFLTYFQNEAQLEKSRLLSDRFSAERPKGSFSTLEIQRTEQGDSAMYLCASSSQGAGGELFFGEGSRLTVL.

As to this clone: Other DNA variants within this sample encode the same CDR3. V usage is TRBV6-5 and J usage is TRBJ1-6; D call uncertain. V gave up 2 bases and J gave up 1 base, with 9 bases separating them. Germline V CDR1 and CDR2: MNHEY, SVGAGI. There are 16 residues in the CDR3. CDR3: CASSYGARSYNSPLHF. The CDR3 DNA reads TGTGCCAGCAGTTACGGCGCGCGGTCCTATAATTCACCCCTCCACTTT.

The rearrangement links TRBV6-6 to TRBJ1-1; 10 nucleotides match TRBD1. Germline assignment: CDR1 MNHNY and CDR2 SVGAGI (reference sequence). Unmatched junction bases numbered 11, after V lost 6 bases and J lost 4 bases. This CDR3 region has 16 residues. The CDR3 sequence: CASRSTADRGVTEAFF. Written as DNA, the CDR3 is TGTGCCAGCAGATCCACCGCGGACAGGGGGGTCACTGAAGCTTTCTTT.

The J gene is TRBJ1-2, the V gene TRBV10-3; D gene uncertain. The V gene lost 4 bases and the J gene lost 5 bases, with 11 bases spanning the gap. CDR3 length: 13 amino acids. CDR1 is ENHRY and CDR2 is SYGVKD in the germline V gene. CDR3 protein: CAISAEGIYGYTF. Here the CDR3 DNA reads TGTGCCATCAGTGCCGAGGGTATTTATGGCTACACCTTC.

J is TRBJ2-2 and V is TRBV7-9, with a weak D call TRBD2 (5 bases). Trimming took off 2 bases at V and 7 bases at J, with 8 bases between the two ends. Per germline, CDR1 SEHNR and CDR2 FQNEAQ (reference sequence). The CDR3 consists of 13 residues. The CDR3 is CASSLLAGGELFF. The CDR3 DNA follows: TGTGCCAGCAGCTTACTAGCCGGCGGGGAGCTGTTTTTT.

This clone was counted a single time. The V and J genes are TRBV4-1 and TRBJ2-7, with D possibly matching TRBD1 (7 bases). V was trimmed by 5 bases and J by 3 bases, leaving 17 bases between them. In germline, CDR1 is MGHRA, CDR2 YSYEKL. This CDR3 is built from 15 residues. DNA of the CDR3: TGCGCCAGCAGCTACGACAGGGAGGATCTCTACGAGCAGTACTTC. Translating it yields CASSYDREDLYEQYF.

V usage is TRBV19 and J usage is TRBJ1-5; perhaps TRBD1 as D (6 bases). V shed 7 bases and J shed 3 bases, with 10 bases lying between them. Germline V gene data show CDR1 as LNHDA and CDR2 as SQIVND (reference sequence). This CDR3 comprises 13 residues. CDR3 bases: TGTGCCAGTACGCAGGGGAACAATCAGCCCCAGCATTTT. This translates into CASTQGNNQPQHF.

The V call is TRBV6-2 or TRBV6-3, the J call TRBJ1-5; 9 bases fit TRBD1. This CDR3 has 15 residues. The V gene's germline CDR1 is MNHEY and CDR2 SVGEGT. V shed 4 bases and J 6 bases; nucleotides not matched to a gene: 7. The CDR3 sequence: CASSLGQGYRQPQHF. CDR3 nucleotides: TGTGCCAGCAGTTTAGGACAGGGGTATCGTCAGCCCCAGCATTTT.

This clone was detected once. The chain has TRBV18 and TRBJ1-3; D is uncertain. CDR1 is KGHSH and CDR2 is LQKENI in the germline V gene. The CDR3 contains 17 residues. V was trimmed by 0 bases and J by 0 bases, leaving 12 bases between them. Here the CDR3 DNA reads TGTGCCAGCTCACCACCCGCCCGTGGGAGCTCTGGAAACACCATATATTTT. Protein sequence: CASSPPARGSSGNTIYF.

The chain is built from TRBV5-1 and TRBJ2-3; D not resolved. V was clipped by 0 bases and J by 4 bases, with 15 bases between them. CDR1 is SGHRS and CDR2 is YFSETQ in the germline V gene. CDR3 size: 16 residues. This CDR3 is CASSLGYALRSDTQYF. CDR3 in DNA: TGCGCCAGCAGCTTGGGTTACGCCCTCCGGTCAGATACGCAGTATTTT. Full variable domain (outside the CDR3, taken from reference TRBV5-1 and TRBJ2-3): KAGVTQTPRYLIKTRGQQVTLSCSPISGHRSVSWYQQTPGQGLQFLFEYFSETQRNKGNFPGRFSGRQFSNSRSEMNVSTLELGDSALYLCASSLGYALRSDTQYFGPGTRLTVL.

The V gene is TRBV3-1 (or the pseudogene TRBV3-2), the J gene TRBJ1-6; D remains unclear. The germline V gene has CDR1 LGHDT and CDR2 YNNKEL (reference sequence). V lost 1 base and J lost 1, with 8 bases in between. CDR3 length equals 16 residues. The CDR3 reads CASSQVPGSYNSPLHF. Written as DNA, the CDR3 is TGTGCCAGCAGCCAAGTCCCGGGGTCCTATAATTCACCCCTCCACTTT.

V is TRBV3-1 (or the pseudogene TRBV3-2) and J is TRBJ1-5; 8 bases line up with TRBD1. From germline, CDR1 is LGHDT and CDR2 YNNKEL (reference sequence). V was clipped by 4 bases and J by 9 bases; unmatched bases: 14. The CDR3 spans 16 residues. The CDR3 sequence: CASSPGQDTRLGPQHF. CDR3 nucleotides: TGTGCCAGCAGCCCGGGACAGGACACCCGCCTAGGGCCCCAGCATTTT.

This rearrangement joins TRBV6-4 to TRBJ1-2; D call uncertain. Germline-derived CDR1 and CDR2 are MRHNA and SNTAGT. Trimming took 6 bases from V and 2 from J, leaving 10 bases between them. The CDR3 spans 13 residues. The CDR3 loop reads CASRPDSNYGYTF. The CDR3 nucleotides read TGTGCCAGCAGGCCAGACTCCAACTATGGCTACACCTTC.

The rearrangement joins TRBV4-1 to TRBJ2-3, with a weak D call TRBD2 (6 bases). The ends were cut back, 0 bases at V and 8 bases at J, with 18 bases in the middle. This CDR3 comprises 16 residues. The germline V gene encodes CDR1 MGHRA and CDR2 YSYEKL. The CDR3, as DNA: TGCGCCAGCAGCCAAGATTTAAGAGGGGCGCGGGGTACGCAGTATTTT. This encodes CASSQDLRGARGTQYF.

The V call is TRBV2, the J call TRBJ2-3; D call uncertain. Trimming cost V 3 bases and J 0 bases, with 10 bases left between them. The germline V gene encodes CDR1 SNHLY and CDR2 FYNNEI. There are 15 residues in the CDR3. The CDR3 is CASSEGRTSTDTQYF. As DNA, the CDR3 is TGTGCCAGCAGTGAGGGCAGAACTAGCACAGATACGCAGTATTTT.

The CDR3 protein is CASSEWTGGATDTQYF. In DNA form, the CDR3 reads TGTGCCAGCAGTGAATGGACAGGGGGCGCGACAGATACGCAGTATTTT. The chain couples TRBV6-1 to TRBJ2-3, with 11 bases matching TRBD1. V gave up 2 bases and J gave up 3 bases; unmatched junction bases: 4. The CDR3 runs 16 residues. Per the germline V gene, CDR1 is MNHNS and CDR2 is SASEGT.

This chain connects TRBV19 to TRBJ1-1; 7 nucleotides match TRBD1. This CDR3 comprises 15 residues. J lost 0 bases, V lost 9 bases, and 10 bases had no gene match. The germline V gene has CDR1 LNHDA and CDR2 SQIVND (reference sequence). This CDR3 is CASKTGTLLNTEAFF. The CDR3 nucleotides read TGTGCCAGCAAGACAGGGACACTGTTGAACACTGAAGCTTTCTTT.

There are a few counts of this clone. This rearrangement joins TRBV15 to TRBJ1-1, with D perhaps matching TRBD1 (5 bases). The V end was cut by 3 bases, the J end by 0 bases, with 11 bases between. The CDR3 length is 15 residues. Germline-derived CDR1 and CDR2 are LNHNV and YYDKDF (reference sequence). CDR3 sequence reads: CATSRQTGVNTEAFF. CDR3 bases: TGTGCCACCAGCAGGCAAACAGGCGTGAACACTGAAGCTTTCTTT.

This clone was detected a few times. The chain is built from TRBV14 and TRBJ1-3; D is possibly TRBD1 (6 bases). The CDR3 sequence is 14 residues long. Trimming took off 2 bases at V and 4 bases at J, with 9 bases between the two ends. Germline assignment: CDR1 SGHDN and CDR2 FVKESK. CDR3 protein: CASSQPGVGNTIYF. The CDR3 nucleotides read TGTGCCAGCAGCCAACCAGGGGTAGGAAACACCATATATTTT.

CDR3 DNA: TGTGCCAGCAGCCAAGAAGCGTCCCAAGGCAGGGAATTGTCTGGAAACACCATATATTTT. Translated: CASSQEASQGRELSGNTIYF. The chain employs TRBV3-1 (or the pseudogene TRBV3-2) and TRBJ1-3; possible D gene TRBD1, 5 bases. Germline V CDR1 and CDR2: LGHDT, YNNKEL (reference sequence). Trimming shortened V by 0 bases and J by 1 base, and 22 bases separated the two germline ends. This CDR3 has 20 amino acids.

The V and J genes are TRBV11-2 and TRBJ2-3, with D possibly being TRBD2 (5 bases). The V gene lost 3 bases and the J gene lost 9 bases, with 10 bases spanning the gap. The V gene's germline CDR1 is SGHAT and CDR2 FQNNGV. The CDR3 length is 12 residues. The CDR3: CASSFSASTQYF. The DNA of the CDR3 is TGTGCCAGCAGCTTTTCGGCTAGCACGCAGTATTTT.